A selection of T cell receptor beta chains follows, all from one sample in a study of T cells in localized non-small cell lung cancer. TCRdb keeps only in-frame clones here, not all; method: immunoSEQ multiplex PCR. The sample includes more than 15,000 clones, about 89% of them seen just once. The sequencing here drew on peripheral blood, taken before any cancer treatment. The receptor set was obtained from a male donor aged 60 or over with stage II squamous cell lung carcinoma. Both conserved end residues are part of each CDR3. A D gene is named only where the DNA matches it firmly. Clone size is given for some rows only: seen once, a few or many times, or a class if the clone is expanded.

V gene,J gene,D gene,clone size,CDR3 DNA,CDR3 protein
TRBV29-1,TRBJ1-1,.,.,TGCAGCGCGCTGGGTGGGAACACTGAAGCTTTCTTT,CSALGGNTEAFF
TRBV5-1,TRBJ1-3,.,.,TGCGCCAGCAGCTTCGCCCCCGAGGGTTCAGGAAACACCATATATTTT,CASSFAPEGSGNTIYF
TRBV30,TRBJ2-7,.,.,TGTGCCTGGAGTTCCGGGACGCCAGGCTCCTACGAGCAGTACTTC,CAWSSGTPGSYEQYF
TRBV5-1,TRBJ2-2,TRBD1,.,TGCGCCAGCAGCTTGTCACAGGGGGCAGCCGGGGAGCTGTTTTTT,CASSLSQGAAGELFF
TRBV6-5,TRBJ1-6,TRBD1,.,TGTGCCAGCACCGACATCCAGGGGGGCCATTCACCCCTCCACTTT,CASTDIQGGHSPLHF
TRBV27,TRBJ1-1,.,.,TGTGCCAGCAGTTTAAACAGAAAGGACACTGAAGCTTTCTTT,CASSLNRKDTEAFF
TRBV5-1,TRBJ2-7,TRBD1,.,TGCGCCAGCAGCGACTCCGGGACAGGGTGGGGTGAGCAGTACTTC,CASSDSGTGWGEQYF
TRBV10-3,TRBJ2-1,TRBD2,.,TGTGCCATCAGACTAGCGGGAGAAGGAGAGCAGTTCTTC,CAIRLAGEGEQFF
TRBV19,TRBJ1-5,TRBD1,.,TGTGCCAGTATTCCCCGGACAGGGGGTTCTAATCAGCCCCAGCATTTT,CASIPRTGGSNQPQHF
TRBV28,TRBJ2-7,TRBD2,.,TGTGCCAGCAGGGGACGAGCTAGCGGGAGCTACGAGCAGTACTTC,CASRGRASGSYEQYF
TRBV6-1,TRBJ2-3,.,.,TGTGCCAGCAGTGAAATCGTGACTAGCACAGATACGCAGTATTTT,CASSEIVTSTDTQYF
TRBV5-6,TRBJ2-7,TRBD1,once,TGTGCCAGCAGCTTGGTCCAGGGGGCTGGGTACGAGCAGTACTTC,CASSLVQGAGYEQYF
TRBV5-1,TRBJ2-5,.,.,TGCGCCAGCAGCCCGAGGGTGGCTGGGGAGACCCAGTACTTC,CASSPRVAGETQYF
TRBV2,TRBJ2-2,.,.,TGTGCCAGCAGTCTCGCTATTAACACCGGGGAGCTGTTTTTT,CASSLAINTGELFF